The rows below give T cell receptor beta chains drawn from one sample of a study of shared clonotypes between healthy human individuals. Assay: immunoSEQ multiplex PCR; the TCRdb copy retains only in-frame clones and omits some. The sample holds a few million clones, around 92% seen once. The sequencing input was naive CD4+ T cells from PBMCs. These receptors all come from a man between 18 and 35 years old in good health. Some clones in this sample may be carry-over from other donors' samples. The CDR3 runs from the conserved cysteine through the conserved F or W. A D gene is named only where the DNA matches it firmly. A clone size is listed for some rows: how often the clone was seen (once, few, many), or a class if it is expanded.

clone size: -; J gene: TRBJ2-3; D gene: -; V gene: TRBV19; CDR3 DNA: TGTGCCAGTAGTATAGGAGGCGGGGGCCTGCAAGATACGCAGTATTTT; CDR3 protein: CASSIGGGGLQDTQYF
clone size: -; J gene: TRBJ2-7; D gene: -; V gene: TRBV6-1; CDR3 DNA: TGTGCCACCCAGCGTGGCCCCTACGAGCAGTACTTC; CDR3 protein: CATQRGPYEQYF
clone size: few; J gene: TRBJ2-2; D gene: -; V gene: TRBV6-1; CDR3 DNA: TGTGCCAGCGTCTCGTTAAAGGGCCCGAACGGGGAGCTGTTTTTT; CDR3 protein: CASVSLKGPNGELFF
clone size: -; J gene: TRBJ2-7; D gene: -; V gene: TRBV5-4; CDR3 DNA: TGTGCCAGCAGCCCTCGGGACTCCTCGACACAGTACTTC; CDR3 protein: CASSPRDSSTQYF
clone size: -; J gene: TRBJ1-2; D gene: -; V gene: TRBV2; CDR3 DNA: TGTGCCAGCAATCTCTGGGAAGGAACGAACTATGGCTACACCTTC; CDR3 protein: CASNLWEGTNYGYTF
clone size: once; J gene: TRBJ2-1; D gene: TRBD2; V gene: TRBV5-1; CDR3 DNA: TGCGCCAGCAGCTTGGCACTAGCGGGTGGCAATGAGCAGTTCTTC; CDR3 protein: CASSLALAGGNEQFF
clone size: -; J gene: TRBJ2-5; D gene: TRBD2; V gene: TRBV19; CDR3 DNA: TGTGCCAGTAGTATTGGACTAGCGGCGTGGGGAGAGACCCAGTACTTC; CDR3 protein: CASSIGLAAWGETQYF
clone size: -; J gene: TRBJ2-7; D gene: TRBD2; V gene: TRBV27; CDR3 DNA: TGTGCCAGCAATCCGGGACTAGCGGGAGACTTTTATACCTACGAGCAGTACTTC; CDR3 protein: CASNPGLAGDFYTYEQYF
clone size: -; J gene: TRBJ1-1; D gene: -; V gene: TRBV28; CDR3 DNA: TGTGCCAGCAGAATCGACGGGAACACTGAAGCTTTCTTT; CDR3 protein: CASRIDGNTEAFF
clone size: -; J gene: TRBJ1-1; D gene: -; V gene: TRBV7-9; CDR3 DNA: TGTGCCAGCAGCTTAGGCTGGAACACTGAAGCTTTCTTT; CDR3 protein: CASSLGWNTEAFF
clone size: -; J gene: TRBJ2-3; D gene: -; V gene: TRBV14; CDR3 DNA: TGTGCCAGCAGCGTGCTGGGCGTACTGGATACGCAGTATTTT; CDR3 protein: CASSVLGVLDTQYF
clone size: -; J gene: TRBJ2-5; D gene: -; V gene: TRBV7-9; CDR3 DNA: TGTGCCAGCGGGGTAATGGAGACCCAGTACTTC; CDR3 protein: CASGVMETQYF
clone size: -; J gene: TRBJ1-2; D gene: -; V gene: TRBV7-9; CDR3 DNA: TGTGCCAGCAGTCCCACAGGGCTCGGGGGGGGCTACACCTTC; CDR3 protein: CASSPTGLGGGYTF
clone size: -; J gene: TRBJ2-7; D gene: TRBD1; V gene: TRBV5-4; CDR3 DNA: TGTGCCAGCAGCCGGACAGGACCCTACGAGCAGTACTTC; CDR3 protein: CASSRTGPYEQYF
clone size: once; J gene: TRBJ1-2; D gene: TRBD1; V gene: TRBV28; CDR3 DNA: TGTGCCAGCAGTGAGGACAGGGTAGGCTATGGCTACACCTTC; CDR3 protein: CASSEDRVGYGYTF
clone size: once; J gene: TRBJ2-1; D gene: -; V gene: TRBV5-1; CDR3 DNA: TGCGCCAGCAGCGCAGGGAGCTCCTACAATGAGCAGTTCTTC; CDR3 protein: CASSAGSSYNEQFF
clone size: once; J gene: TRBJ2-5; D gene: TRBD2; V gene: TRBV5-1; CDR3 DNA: TGCGCCAGCAGCTCGGGACTAGCGGGGTGGGAGACCCAGTACTTC; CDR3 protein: CASSSGLAGWETQYF
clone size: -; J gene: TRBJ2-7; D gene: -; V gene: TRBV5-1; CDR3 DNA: TGCGCCAGCAGCTCGGAGCCCTACGAGCAGTACTTC; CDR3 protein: CASSSEPYEQYF
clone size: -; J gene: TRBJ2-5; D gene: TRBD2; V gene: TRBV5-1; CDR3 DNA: TGCGCCAGCAGCTCGGGGACTAGTGTGGAGACCCAGTACTTC; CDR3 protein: CASSSGTSVETQYF
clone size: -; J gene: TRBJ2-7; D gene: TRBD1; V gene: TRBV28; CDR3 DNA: TGTGCCAGCAGTTCCCCGACAGGGGGCCCCTACGAGCAGTACTTC; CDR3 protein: CASSSPTGGPYEQYF
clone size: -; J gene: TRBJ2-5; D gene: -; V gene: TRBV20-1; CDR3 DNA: TGCAGTGCTAAGGACGGAGAGACCCAGTACTTC; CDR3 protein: CSAKDGETQYF
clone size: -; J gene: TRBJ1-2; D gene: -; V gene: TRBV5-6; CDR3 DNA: TGTGCCAGCAGCTTGGCAAGCAGGGGAGGGTATGGCTACACCTTC; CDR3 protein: CASSLASRGGYGYTF
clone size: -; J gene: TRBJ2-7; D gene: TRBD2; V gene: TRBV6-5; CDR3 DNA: TGTGCCAGCAGTCGACTAGCGGGAGGGTACTACGAGCAGTACTTC; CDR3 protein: CASSRLAGGYYEQYF
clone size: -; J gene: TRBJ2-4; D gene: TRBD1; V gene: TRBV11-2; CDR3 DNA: TGTGCCAGCAGCCGAACAGGGGGCTCGGACATTCAGTACTTC; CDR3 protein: CASSRTGGSDIQYF
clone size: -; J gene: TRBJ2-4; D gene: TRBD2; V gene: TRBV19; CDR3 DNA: TGTGCCACCTTGGCGGGAGGGCCGGGGAACATTCAGTACTTC; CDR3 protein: CATLAGGPGNIQYF
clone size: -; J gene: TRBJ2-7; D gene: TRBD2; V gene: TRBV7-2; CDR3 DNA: TGTGCCAGCAGCCTCCGACTAGCGGGCTACGAGCAGTACTTC; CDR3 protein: CASSLRLAGYEQYF
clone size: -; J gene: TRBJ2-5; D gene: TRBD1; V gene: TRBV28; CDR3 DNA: TGTGCCAGCAGTAAGCCCGGGACAGGGTTCAAGGAGACCCAGTACTTC; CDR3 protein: CASSKPGTGFKETQYF
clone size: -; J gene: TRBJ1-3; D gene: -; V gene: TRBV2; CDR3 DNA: TGTGCCAGCACGCAGGGAACTGGAAACACCATATATTTT; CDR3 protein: CASTQGTGNTIYF
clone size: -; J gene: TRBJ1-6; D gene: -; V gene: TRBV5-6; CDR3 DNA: TGTGCCAGCAGCTTGGGGGCCAGCTCCTATAATTCACCCCTCCACTTT; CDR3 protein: CASSLGASSYNSPLHF
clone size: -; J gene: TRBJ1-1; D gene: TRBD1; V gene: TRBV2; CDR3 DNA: TGTGCCAGCAGCTACGACAGGGAGAGGACTGAAGCTTTCTTT; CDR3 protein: CASSYDRERTEAFF
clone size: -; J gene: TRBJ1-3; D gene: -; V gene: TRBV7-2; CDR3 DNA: TGTGCCAGCAGCCCTCGGAGCAGCTCTGGAAACACCATATATTTT; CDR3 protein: CASSPRSSSGNTIYF
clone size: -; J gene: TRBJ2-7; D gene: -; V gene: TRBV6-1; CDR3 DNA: TGTGCCAGCAGCCCTAGTCTTGGGTTCCCCTACGAGCAGTACTTC; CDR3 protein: CASSPSLGFPYEQYF
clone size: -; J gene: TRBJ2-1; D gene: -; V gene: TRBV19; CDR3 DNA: TGTGCCAGTAGTCCCCCCAGAGTTTCAGCGGGTGAGCAGTTCTTC; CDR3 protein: CASSPPRVSAGEQFF
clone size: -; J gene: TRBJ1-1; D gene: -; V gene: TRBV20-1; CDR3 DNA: TGCAGTGCCAAAACAGTGGCACCAGCTTTCTTT; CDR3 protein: CSAKTVAPAFF
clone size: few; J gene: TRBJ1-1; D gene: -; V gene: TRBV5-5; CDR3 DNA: TGTGCCAGCAGCAGCCTTACAGTGAACACTGAAGCTTTCTTT; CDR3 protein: CASSSLTVNTEAFF
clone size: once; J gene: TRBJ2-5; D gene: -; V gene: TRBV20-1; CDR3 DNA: TGCAGTGCCCACACCAAAGAGACCCAGTACTTC; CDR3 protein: CSAHTKETQYF
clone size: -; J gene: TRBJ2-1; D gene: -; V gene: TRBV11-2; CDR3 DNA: TGTGCCAGCAGCCCCCAACGGGCCAGCTACAATGAGCAGTTCTTC; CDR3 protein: CASSPQRASYNEQFF
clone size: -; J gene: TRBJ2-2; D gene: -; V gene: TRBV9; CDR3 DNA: TGTGCCAGCAGCGTAGAGGGGGACGGACTCACCGGGGAGCTGTTTTTT; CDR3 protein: CASSVEGDGLTGELFF
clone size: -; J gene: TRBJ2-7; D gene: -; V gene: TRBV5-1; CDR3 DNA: TGCGCCAGCAGTCCCCGCTCGGACTCCTACGAGCAGTACTTC; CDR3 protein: CASSPRSDSYEQYF
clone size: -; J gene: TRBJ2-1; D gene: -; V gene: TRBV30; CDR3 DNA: TGTGCCTGGAGCCCACGGACTGGGGGGCTCTCCTACAATGAGCAGTTCTTC; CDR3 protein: CAWSPRTGGLSYNEQFF
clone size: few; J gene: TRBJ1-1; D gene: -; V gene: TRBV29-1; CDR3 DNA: TGCAGCGTTGCCCGGGGGACTGAAGCTTTCTTT; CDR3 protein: CSVARGTEAFF
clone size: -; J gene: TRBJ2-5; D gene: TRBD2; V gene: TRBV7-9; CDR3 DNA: TGTGCCAGCAGCAAAAAGCGGGAAGATCGGGAGACCCAGTACTTC; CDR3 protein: CASSKKREDRETQYF
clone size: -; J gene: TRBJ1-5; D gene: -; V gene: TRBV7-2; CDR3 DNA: TGTGCCAGCAGCTTAGCGCTGGGAGGGTTGCAGCCCCAGCATTTT; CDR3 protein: CASSLALGGLQPQHF
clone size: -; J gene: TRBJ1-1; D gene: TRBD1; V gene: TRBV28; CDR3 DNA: TGTGCCAGCAGCAGGACAGGGGTGAACACTGAAGCTTTCTTT; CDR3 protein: CASSRTGVNTEAFF
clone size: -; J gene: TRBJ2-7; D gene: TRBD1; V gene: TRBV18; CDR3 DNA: TGTGCCAGCTCACGGCGACAGGGTGAGAAGGGCTACGAGCAGTACTTC; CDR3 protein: CASSRRQGEKGYEQYF